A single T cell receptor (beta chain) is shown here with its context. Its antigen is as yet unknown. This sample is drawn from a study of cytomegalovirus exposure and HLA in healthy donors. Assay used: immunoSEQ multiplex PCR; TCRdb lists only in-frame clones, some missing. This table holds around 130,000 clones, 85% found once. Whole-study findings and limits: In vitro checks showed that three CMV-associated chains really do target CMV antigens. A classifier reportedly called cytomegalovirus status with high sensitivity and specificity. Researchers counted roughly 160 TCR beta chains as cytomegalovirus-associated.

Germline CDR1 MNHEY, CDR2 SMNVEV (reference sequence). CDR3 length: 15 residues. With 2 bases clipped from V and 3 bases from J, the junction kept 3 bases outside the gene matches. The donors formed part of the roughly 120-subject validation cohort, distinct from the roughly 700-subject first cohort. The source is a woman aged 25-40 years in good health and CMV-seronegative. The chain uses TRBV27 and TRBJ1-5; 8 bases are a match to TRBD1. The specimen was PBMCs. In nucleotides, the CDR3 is TGTGCCAGCAGTTTAGGGCAGGGGGCCAATCAGCCCCAGCATTTT. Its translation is CASSLGQGANQPQHF.